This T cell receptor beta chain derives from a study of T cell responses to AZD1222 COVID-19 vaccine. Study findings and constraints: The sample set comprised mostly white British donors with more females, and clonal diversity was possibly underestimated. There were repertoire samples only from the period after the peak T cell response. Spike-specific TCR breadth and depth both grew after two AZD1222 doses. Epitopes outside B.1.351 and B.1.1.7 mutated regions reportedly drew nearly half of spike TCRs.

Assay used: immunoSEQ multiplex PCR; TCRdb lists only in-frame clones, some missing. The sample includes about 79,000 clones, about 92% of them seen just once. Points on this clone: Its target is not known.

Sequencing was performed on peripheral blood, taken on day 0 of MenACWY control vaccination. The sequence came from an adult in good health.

In nucleotides, the CDR3 is TGTGCCAGCACCATGGGGAGAGCCGGCTACACCTTC. Translating gives CASTMGRAGYTF. The V call is TRBV12-3 or TRBV12-4, the J call TRBJ1-2; unclear D gene. V lost 7 bases and J lost 8, with 14 bases in between. CDR3 length equals 12 residues.